The 3 T cell receptor beta chains in this list originate from one sample, sequenced in a study of siplizumab effects on memory and regulatory T cells. The repertoire was sequenced with immunoSEQ multiplex PCR; TCRdb's copy has only in-frame clones and lacks some. The sample has 70,000 or so clones, roughly nine tenths seen once; the top ten hold roughly 29%. Specimen: CD8+ T cells sorted from blood. Receptors originate from a human donor in good health.

The CDR3 nucleotides read TGTGCCAGCTTACATTACAGGGAAGCTGGAAACACCATATATTTT. It is translated as CASLHYREAGNTIYF. The chain carries TRBV2 and TRBJ1-3; D may be TRBD1 (6 bases). This CDR3 has 15 amino acids. Germline loops: CDR1 SNHLY, CDR2 FYNNEI. V was pared by 8 bases and J by 2 bases, with 16 bases between.

This clone was seen a single time. V usage is TRBV13 and J usage is TRBJ2-3; 7 bases match TRBD2. J gave up 6 bases and V 5 bases, and 11 bases lay outside the gene matches. CDR1 is PRHDT, CDR2 FYEKMQ, per germline (reference sequence). The CDR3 totals 15 residues. CDR3 region: CASSAWPAGKDTQYF. For the CDR3, the DNA is TGTGCCAGCAGCGCTTGGCCAGCGGGAAAGGATACGCAGTATTTT.

The chain couples TRBV7-6 to TRBJ2-5; maybe TRBD2 (6 bases). In germline, CDR1 is SGHVS, CDR2 FNYEAQ. This CDR3 spans 17 amino acids. Trimming left V 0 bases short and J 0 bases short, with 14 bases between. The CDR3 region is CASSLARSGWDQETQYF. The CDR3 DNA reads as TGTGCCAGCAGCTTAGCGCGGAGCGGGTGGGACCAAGAGACCCAGTACTTC.